A selection of T cell receptor beta chains follows, all from one sample in a study of lymphopenia after photon versus proton radiotherapy. The table came from immunoSEQ multiplex PCR; TCRdb's copy has only in-frame clones and leaves some out. The sample carries about 160,000 clones, more than 85% recorded once. The starting material was peripheral blood, obtained from a patient treated with photon-based radiotherapy. The source is a man over 45 with gastric cancer. Each CDR3 is given with its conserved first and last residue. A D gene is named only where the DNA matches it firmly. The size field is filled for only some rows; it gives once, few, many or a size class.

V gene: TRBV28
J gene: TRBJ2-2
clone size: .
D gene: .
CDR3 protein: CASRKGGTGELFF
CDR3 DNA: TGTGCCAGCAGGAAAGGTGGCACCGGGGAGCTGTTTTTT

V gene: TRBV4-2
J gene: TRBJ2-1
clone size: .
D gene: TRBD2
CDR3 protein: CASSQGTSGNNEQFF
CDR3 DNA: TGTGCCAGCAGCCAAGGGACTAGCGGAAACAATGAGCAGTTCTTC

V gene: TRBV7-2
J gene: TRBJ2-1
clone size: once
D gene: TRBD1
CDR3 protein: CASSLLAGGQSSYNEQFF
CDR3 DNA: TGTGCCAGCAGCTTACTGGCAGGGGGCCAGTCCTCCTACAATGAGCAGTTCTTC

V gene: TRBV18
J gene: TRBJ1-1
clone size: .
D gene: TRBD1
CDR3 protein: CASSPNTNRGGTEAFF
CDR3 DNA: TGTGCCAGCTCACCAAATACAAACAGGGGAGGCACTGAAGCTTTCTTT

V gene: TRBV18
J gene: TRBJ2-3
clone size: once
D gene: TRBD1
CDR3 protein: CASSPGTAYSTDTQYF
CDR3 DNA: TGTGCCAGCTCACCGGGGACAGCCTATTCCACAGATACGCAGTATTTT

V gene: TRBV7-8
J gene: TRBJ2-6
clone size: .
D gene: .
CDR3 protein: CASSLAPWVSGANVLTF
CDR3 DNA: TGTGCCAGCAGCTTAGCCCCATGGGTTTCTGGGGCCAACGTCCTGACTTTC

V gene: TRBV28
J gene: TRBJ2-2
clone size: .
D gene: .
CDR3 protein: CASSSRALNTGELFF
CDR3 DNA: TGTGCCAGCAGTTCAAGGGCCCTGAACACCGGGGAGCTGTTTTTT

V gene: TRBV2
J gene: TRBJ1-1
clone size: .
D gene: TRBD1
CDR3 protein: CASSIRGTGTEAFF
CDR3 DNA: TGTGCCAGCAGCATACGGGGGACAGGTACTGAAGCTTTCTTT

V gene: TRBV30
J gene: TRBJ1-5
clone size: .
D gene: TRBD1
CDR3 protein: CAWGTGTLSNQPQHF
CDR3 DNA: TGTGCCTGGGGGACAGGGACCTTAAGCAATCAGCCCCAGCATTTT

V gene: TRBV6-1
J gene: TRBJ2-2
clone size: .
D gene: TRBD2
CDR3 protein: CASSGPSGSRTGELFF
CDR3 DNA: TGTGCCAGCAGTGGTCCTAGCGGGAGTCGCACCGGGGAGCTGTTTTTT

V gene: TRBV11-2
J gene: TRBJ1-2
clone size: .
D gene: TRBD1
CDR3 protein: CASSLDSNRGANYGYTF
CDR3 DNA: TGTGCCAGCAGCTTAGACAGCAACAGGGGAGCTAACTATGGCTACACCTTC

V gene: TRBV10-1
J gene: TRBJ2-7
clone size: .
D gene: .
CDR3 protein: CASIREGDYEQYF
CDR3 DNA: TGCGCCAGCATTAGAGAGGGGGACTACGAGCAGTACTTC

V gene: TRBV30
J gene: TRBJ1-1
clone size: .
D gene: .
CDR3 protein: CAWSSTGKTEAFF
CDR3 DNA: TGTGCCTGGAGTAGTACGGGGAAGACTGAAGCTTTCTTT

V gene: TRBV7-9
J gene: TRBJ2-5
clone size: .
D gene: .
CDR3 protein: CASTHYGETQYF
CDR3 DNA: TGTGCCAGCACTCACTACGGGGAGACCCAGTACTTC

V gene: TRBV14
J gene: TRBJ1-5
clone size: .
D gene: .
CDR3 protein: CASSQGLNQPQHF
CDR3 DNA: TGTGCCAGCAGCCAGGGGCTCAATCAGCCCCAGCATTTT

V gene: TRBV29-1
J gene: TRBJ2-5
clone size: .
D gene: TRBD2
CDR3 protein: CSVEREVQTQYF
CDR3 DNA: TGCAGCGTAGAGCGGGAGGTTCAGACCCAGTACTTC

V gene: TRBV7-9
J gene: TRBJ2-7
clone size: .
D gene: .
CDR3 protein: CASSLLGNEQYF
CDR3 DNA: TGTGCCAGCAGCTTACTGGGGAACGAGCAGTACTTC

V gene: TRBV5-1
J gene: TRBJ2-3
clone size: .
D gene: .
CDR3 protein: CASSLGGGSTDTQYF
CDR3 DNA: TGCGCCAGCAGCCTGGGAGGTGGGAGCACAGATACGCAGTATTTT

V gene: TRBV5-5
J gene: TRBJ2-7
clone size: few
D gene: .
CDR3 protein: CASSRTDSYEQYF
CDR3 DNA: TGTGCCAGCAGCCGGACAGACTCCTACGAGCAGTACTTC

V gene: TRBV30
J gene: TRBJ2-6
clone size: once
D gene: .
CDR3 protein: CAWSSFPVPHVLTF
CDR3 DNA: TGTGCCTGGAGCTCCTTCCCCGTACCCCACGTCCTGACTTTC

V gene: TRBV5-4
J gene: TRBJ1-4
clone size: .
D gene: .
CDR3 protein: CASSEAGTGEKLFF
CDR3 DNA: TGTGCCAGCAGTGAAGCAGGAACCGGTGAAAAACTGTTTTTT

V gene: TRBV5-1
J gene: TRBJ2-3
clone size: .
D gene: TRBD1
CDR3 protein: CASSPGQWDTDTQYF
CDR3 DNA: TGCGCCAGCAGCCCGGGACAGTGGGACACAGATACGCAGTATTTT

V gene: TRBV7-3
J gene: TRBJ2-1
clone size: .
D gene: .
CDR3 protein: CASSLKGTRAYNEQFF
CDR3 DNA: TGTGCCAGCAGCTTAAAAGGTACGCGGGCTTACAATGAGCAGTTCTTC

V gene: TRBV7-2
J gene: TRBJ2-5
clone size: .
D gene: .
CDR3 protein: CASSKGPQETQYF
CDR3 DNA: TGTGCCAGCAGCAAAGGTCCACAAGAGACCCAGTACTTC

V gene: TRBV2
J gene: TRBJ2-1
clone size: .
D gene: .
CDR3 protein: CASSVGGPEQFF
CDR3 DNA: TGTGCCAGCAGTGTGGGAGGCCCCGAGCAGTTCTTC

V gene: TRBV7-7
J gene: TRBJ2-2
clone size: .
D gene: TRBD1
CDR3 protein: CASSSTGGRTGELFF
CDR3 DNA: TGTGCCAGCAGCTCGACAGGGGGCAGAACCGGGGAGCTGTTTTTT

V gene: TRBV5-1
J gene: TRBJ2-7
clone size: .
D gene: TRBD2
CDR3 protein: CASRSTTSGKSYEQYF
CDR3 DNA: TGCGCCAGCAGATCTACAACTAGCGGGAAAAGCTACGAGCAGTACTTC

V gene: TRBV6-5
J gene: TRBJ2-5
clone size: .
D gene: TRBD2
CDR3 protein: CASRLTSGRPETQYF
CDR3 DNA: TGTGCCAGCCGCTTGACTAGCGGGAGACCTGAGACCCAGTACTTC

V gene: TRBV7-8
J gene: TRBJ1-5
clone size: .
D gene: TRBD1
CDR3 protein: CASSWDREAQPQHF
CDR3 DNA: TGTGCCAGCAGCTGGGACAGGGAGGCTCAGCCCCAGCATTTT

V gene: TRBV21-1
J gene: TRBJ1-2
clone size: .
D gene: .
CDR3 protein: CASSFLGQGANYGYTF
CDR3 DNA: TGTGCCAGCAGTTTTTTGGGTCAGGGGGCTAACTATGGCTACACCTTC

V gene: TRBV11-2
J gene: TRBJ2-3
clone size: .
D gene: .
CDR3 protein: CASSLAGGGPGDTQYF
CDR3 DNA: TGTGCCAGCAGCTTAGCCGGGGGCGGACCGGGAGATACGCAGTATTTT

V gene: TRBV7-9
J gene: TRBJ1-4
clone size: .
D gene: TRBD1
CDR3 protein: CASSRGQGNEKLFF
CDR3 DNA: TGTGCCAGCAGCCGGGGACAGGGGAATGAAAAACTGTTTTTT

V gene: TRBV18
J gene: TRBJ2-7
clone size: .
D gene: TRBD1
CDR3 protein: CASSPEGLGGPEQYF
CDR3 DNA: TGTGCCAGCTCACCTGAAGGGTTAGGGGGCCCCGAGCAGTACTTC

V gene: TRBV9
J gene: TRBJ1-2
clone size: .
D gene: .
CDR3 protein: CASSVVGGSGYGYTF
CDR3 DNA: TGTGCCAGCAGCGTAGTGGGGGGCTCGGGCTATGGCTACACCTTC

V gene: TRBV25-1
J gene: TRBJ2-1
clone size: .
D gene: TRBD1
CDR3 protein: CASRYGQGNEQFF
CDR3 DNA: TGTGCCAGCAGGTACGGACAGGGCAATGAGCAGTTCTTC

V gene: TRBV19
J gene: TRBJ2-5
clone size: .
D gene: .
CDR3 protein: CASRMTAQETQYF
CDR3 DNA: TGTGCCAGTAGGATGACAGCCCAAGAGACCCAGTACTTC